Sequencing of this T cell receptor delta chain was carried out in a study of delta chains in infants with herpesvirus infections. Reverse transcription of PBMC RNA used primers specific for the gamma and delta chains. TCRdb ran CATT on the RT-PCR reads. This table has roughly 1,400 delta-chain clones, 34% appearing once. Notes on the study in general: Uninfected infants and those infected after 120 days lacked the public clonotype. The public clonotype decayed quickly, seemingly gone after approximately 2 months. The public Vdelta1 clonotype appeared in about 20% of the 18 CMV-infected infants. Limitations included few samples and no matched controls for race or environment.

Germline trimming cut 7 bases from V and 2 bases from J; bases unmatched to any gene: 14. CDR3 size: 21 residues. Germline V CDR1 and CDR2: TSWWSYY, QGS. This clone ranks as large. Its antigen is not known. This rearrangement joins TRDV1 to TRDJ3; 13 bases map to TRDD3. This clonotype was obtained from a human donor who was a Ugandan infant, either HIV-exposed or HIV-unexposed (not recorded which). Sequenced here: peripheral blood, sampled at time point 1 of longitudinal follow-up. The CDR3 is CALATLPNWGIRPWDTRQMFF. The DNA of the CDR3 is TGTGCTCTTGCAACCCTTCCAAACTGGGGGATACGCCCCTGGGACACCCGACAGATGTTTTTC.